This entry describes one TCR beta chain. Its binding antigen is unknown. No qualities accompany the bases; no much larger clone lies one base away. The sample comes from a study of T-cell reconstitution after alpha-beta-depleted transplantation in children (dated by TCRdb to about 2016). With respect to the entire study: Using TCR repertoire profiling, the study followed T-cell immune reconstitution in a quantitative way in children after TCRalphabeta/CD19-depleted allogeneic hematopoietic cell transplantation.

The library was generated by PCR. The sequencer was an Illumina HiSeq 2500. TCR libraries were prepared with molecular barcoding, using unique molecular identifiers to normalize TCRbeta repertoire quantification. The public reads were quality trimmed at Q25 with fastp and then assembled into clones with MiXCR by TCRdb, keeping productive beta chains. Here each entry gathers all rows of one CDR3 protein and keeps the most common genes and DNA. This sample gives about 400,000 distinct CDR3 sequences in total; around 21% of them show up just once. The top ten clones comprise 3.8% of the sample. Reading the germline V gene (reference sequence) gives CDR1 DFQATT and CDR2 SNEGSKA. Its CDR3 holds 16 amino acids, cysteine through phenylalanine. Only CDR3 DNA remains: 48 bases, in frame from the first base. The V and J ends are trimmed by 5 bases and 2 bases, leaving 21 bases between them.

The rearrangement joined TRBV20-1 to TRBJ2-5, with TRBD2 as a weak D call on 5 bases. The source is a human donor who donated a stem cell graft to a child with acute myeloid leukemia. Sequences were derived from PBMCs from the stem cell graft donor, sampled from the stem cell graft. DNA sequence: TGCAGTGCTTCCCTACAGAGGGTTTCTTGGCAAGAGACCCAGTACTTC. This is translated as CSASLQRVSWQETQYF.